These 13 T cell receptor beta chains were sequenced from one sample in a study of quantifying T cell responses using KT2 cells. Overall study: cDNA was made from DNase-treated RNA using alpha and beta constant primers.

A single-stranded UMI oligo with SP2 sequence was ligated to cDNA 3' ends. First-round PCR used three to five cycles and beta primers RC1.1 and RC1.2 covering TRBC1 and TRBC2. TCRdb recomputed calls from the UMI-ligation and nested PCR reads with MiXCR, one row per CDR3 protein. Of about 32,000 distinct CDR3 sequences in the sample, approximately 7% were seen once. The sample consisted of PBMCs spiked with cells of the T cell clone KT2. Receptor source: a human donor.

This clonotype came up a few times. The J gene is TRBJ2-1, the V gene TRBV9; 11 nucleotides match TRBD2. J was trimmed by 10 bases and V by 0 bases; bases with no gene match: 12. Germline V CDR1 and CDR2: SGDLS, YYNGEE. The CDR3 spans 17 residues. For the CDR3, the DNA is TGTGCCAGCAGCGTAGCTTTAGCGGGAGGGCCGAGGGGCGAGCAGTTCTTC. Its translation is CASSVALAGGPRGEQFF.

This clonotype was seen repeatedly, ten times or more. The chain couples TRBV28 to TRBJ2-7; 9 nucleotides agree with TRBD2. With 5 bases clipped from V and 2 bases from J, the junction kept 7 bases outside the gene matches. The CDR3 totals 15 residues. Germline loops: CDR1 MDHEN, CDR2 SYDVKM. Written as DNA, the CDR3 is TGTGCCAGCAGTCGAGCCAGCGGGGGGACCTACGAGCAGTACTTC. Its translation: CASSRASGGTYEQYF.

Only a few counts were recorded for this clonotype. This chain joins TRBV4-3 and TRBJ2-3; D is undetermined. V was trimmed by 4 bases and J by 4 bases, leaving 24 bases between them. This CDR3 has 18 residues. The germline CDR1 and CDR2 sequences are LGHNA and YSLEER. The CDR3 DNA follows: TGCGCCAGCAGCCTCGCCCCCCCCGAGGCCAACAATGCAGATACGCAGTATTTT. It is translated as CASSLAPPEANNADTQYF.

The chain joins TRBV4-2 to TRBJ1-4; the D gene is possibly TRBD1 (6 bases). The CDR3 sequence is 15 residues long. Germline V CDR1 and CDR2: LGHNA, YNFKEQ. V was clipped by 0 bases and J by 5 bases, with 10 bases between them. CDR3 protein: CASSQDRGGNEKLFF. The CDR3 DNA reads TGTGCCAGCAGCCAAGATAGGGGGGGCAATGAAAAACTGTTTTTT.

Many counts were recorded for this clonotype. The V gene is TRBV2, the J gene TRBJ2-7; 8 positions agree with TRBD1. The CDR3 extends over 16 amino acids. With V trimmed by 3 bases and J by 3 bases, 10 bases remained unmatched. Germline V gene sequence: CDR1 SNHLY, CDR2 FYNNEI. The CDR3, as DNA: TGTGCCAGCAGTGATGAAGGGACAGGCGACGTCTACGAGCAGTACTTC. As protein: CASSDEGTGDVYEQYF.

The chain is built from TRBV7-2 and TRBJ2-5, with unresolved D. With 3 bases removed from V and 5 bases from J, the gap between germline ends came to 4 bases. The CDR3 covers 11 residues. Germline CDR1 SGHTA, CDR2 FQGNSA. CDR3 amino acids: CASSFLETQYF. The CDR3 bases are TGTGCCAGCAGCTTTCTTGAGACCCAGTACTTC.

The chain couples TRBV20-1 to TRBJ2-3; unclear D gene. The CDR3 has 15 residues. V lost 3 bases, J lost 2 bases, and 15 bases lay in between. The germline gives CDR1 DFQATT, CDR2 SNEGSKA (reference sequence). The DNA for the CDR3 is TGCAGTGCTAGCTACGCGCCGGAGTACACAGATACGCAGTATTTT. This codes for CSASYAPEYTDTQYF.

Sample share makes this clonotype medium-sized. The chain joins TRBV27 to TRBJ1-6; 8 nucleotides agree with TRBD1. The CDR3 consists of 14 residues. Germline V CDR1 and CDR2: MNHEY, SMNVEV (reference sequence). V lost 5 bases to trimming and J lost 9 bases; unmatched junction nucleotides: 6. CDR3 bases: TGTGCCAGCAGTCGGACAGGGTCCCCTTCACCCCTCCACTTT. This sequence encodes CASSRTGSPSPLHF.

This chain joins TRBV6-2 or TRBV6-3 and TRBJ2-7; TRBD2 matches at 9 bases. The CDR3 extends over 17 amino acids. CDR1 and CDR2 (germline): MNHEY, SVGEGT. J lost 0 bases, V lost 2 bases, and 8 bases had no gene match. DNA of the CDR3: TGTGCCAGCAGTTACCCTTTGCAGCGGGAGGCCTCCTACGAGCAGTACTTC. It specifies CASSYPLQREASYEQYF.

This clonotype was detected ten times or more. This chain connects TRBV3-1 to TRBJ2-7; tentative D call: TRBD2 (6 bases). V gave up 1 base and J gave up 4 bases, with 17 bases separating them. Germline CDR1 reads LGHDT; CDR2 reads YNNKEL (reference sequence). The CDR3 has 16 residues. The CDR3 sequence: CASSQVWDPREYEQYF. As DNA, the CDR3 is TGTGCCAGCAGCCAAGTTTGGGACCCCCGGGAGTACGAGCAGTACTTC.

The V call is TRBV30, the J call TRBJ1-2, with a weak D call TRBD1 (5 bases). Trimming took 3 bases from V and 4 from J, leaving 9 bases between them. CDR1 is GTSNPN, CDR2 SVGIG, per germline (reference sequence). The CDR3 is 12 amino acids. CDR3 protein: CAWRGLPYGYTF. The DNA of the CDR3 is TGTGCCTGGAGGGGGCTGCCCTATGGCTACACCTTC.

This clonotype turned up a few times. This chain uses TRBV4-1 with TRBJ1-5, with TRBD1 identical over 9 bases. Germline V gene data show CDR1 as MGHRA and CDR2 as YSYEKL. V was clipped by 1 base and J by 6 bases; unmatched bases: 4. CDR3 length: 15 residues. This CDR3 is CASSQAGTGIQPQHF. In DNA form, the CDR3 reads TGCGCCAGCAGCCAAGCCGGGACAGGGATTCAGCCCCAGCATTTT.

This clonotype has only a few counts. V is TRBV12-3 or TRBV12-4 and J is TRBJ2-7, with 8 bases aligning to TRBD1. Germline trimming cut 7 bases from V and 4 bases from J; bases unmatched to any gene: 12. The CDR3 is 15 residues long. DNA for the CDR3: TGTGCCAGCACGGAGGGAGGACAGGGTCAATACGAGCAGTACTTC. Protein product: CASTEGGQGQYEQYF.